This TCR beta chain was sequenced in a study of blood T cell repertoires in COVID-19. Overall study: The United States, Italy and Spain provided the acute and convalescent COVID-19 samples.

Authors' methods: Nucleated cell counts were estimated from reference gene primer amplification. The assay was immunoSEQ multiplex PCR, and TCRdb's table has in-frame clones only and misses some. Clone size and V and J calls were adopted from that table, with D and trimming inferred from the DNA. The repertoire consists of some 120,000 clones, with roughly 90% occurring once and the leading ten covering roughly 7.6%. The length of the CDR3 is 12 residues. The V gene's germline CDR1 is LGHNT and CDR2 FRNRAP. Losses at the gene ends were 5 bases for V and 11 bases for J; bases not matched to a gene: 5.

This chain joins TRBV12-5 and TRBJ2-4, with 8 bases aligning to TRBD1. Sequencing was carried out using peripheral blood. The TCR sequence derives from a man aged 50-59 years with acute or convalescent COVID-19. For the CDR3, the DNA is TGTGCTAGTGGTACAGAACAGGGGGTTCAGTACTTC. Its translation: CASGTEQGVQYF. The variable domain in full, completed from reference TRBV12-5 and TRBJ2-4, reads DARVTQTPRHKVTEMGQEVTMRCQPILGHNTVFWYRQTMMQGLELLAYFRNRAPLDDSGMPKDRFSAEMPDATLATLKIQPSEPRDSAVYFCASGTEQGVQYFGAGTRLSVL.